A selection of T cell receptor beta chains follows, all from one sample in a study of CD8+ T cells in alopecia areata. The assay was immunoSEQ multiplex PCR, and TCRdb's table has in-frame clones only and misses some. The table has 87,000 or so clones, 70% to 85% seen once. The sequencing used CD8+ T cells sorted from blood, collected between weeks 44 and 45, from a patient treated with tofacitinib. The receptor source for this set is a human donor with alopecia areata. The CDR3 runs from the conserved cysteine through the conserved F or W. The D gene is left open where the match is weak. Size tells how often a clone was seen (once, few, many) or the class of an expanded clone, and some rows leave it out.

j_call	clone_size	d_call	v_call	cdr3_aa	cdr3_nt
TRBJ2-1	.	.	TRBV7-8	CASSLVRTAKFF	TGTGCCAGCAGCTTAGTCCGGACAGCTAAGTTCTTC
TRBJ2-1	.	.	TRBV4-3	CASSQAYGSNNEQFF	TGCGCCAGCAGCCAAGCGTATGGTTCAAACAATGAGCAGTTCTTC
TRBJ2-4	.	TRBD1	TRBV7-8	CASSLGQGILAKNIQYF	TGTGCCAGCAGCTTAGGACAGGGGATTTTAGCCAAAAACATTCAGTACTTC
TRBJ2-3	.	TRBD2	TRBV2	CASLAGGPTDTQYF	TGTGCCAGCCTTGCGGGGGGGCCGACAGATACGCAGTATTTT
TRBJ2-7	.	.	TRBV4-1	CASSQVLEPHEQYF	TGCGCCAGCAGCCAGGTACTAGAACCCCACGAGCAGTACTTC
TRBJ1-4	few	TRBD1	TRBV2	CARGPGTGQKEKLFF	TGTGCCAGGGGGCCCGGGACAGGGCAGAAAGAAAAACTGTTTTTT
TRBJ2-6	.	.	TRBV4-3	CASSQDRFLSSSGANVLTF	TGCGCCAGCAGCCAAGATCGGTTTCTCTCGAGCTCTGGGGCCAACGTCCTGACTTTC
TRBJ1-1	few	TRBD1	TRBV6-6	CASLAGGSSEAFF	TGTGCCAGCTTAGCAGGGGGATCGAGTGAAGCTTTCTTT
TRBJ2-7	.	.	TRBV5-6	CASSLVGAREQYF	TGTGCCAGCAGCTTGGTCGGGGCTCGCGAGCAGTACTTC
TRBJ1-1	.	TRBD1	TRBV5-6	CASSLEETGGTEAFF	TGTGCCAGCAGCTTGGAGGAAACAGGGGGTACTGAAGCTTTCTTT
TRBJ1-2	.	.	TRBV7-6	CASSLEGTPLLYGYTF	TGTGCCAGCAGCTTAGAGGGGACACCGTTACTATATGGCTACACCTTC
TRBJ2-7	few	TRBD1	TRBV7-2	CASSLVGQGNEQYF	TGTGCCAGCAGCTTAGTGGGACAGGGCAACGAGCAGTACTTC
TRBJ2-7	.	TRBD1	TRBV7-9	CASTGGRVYEQYF	TGTGCCAGTACAGGGGGCCGGGTCTACGAGCAGTACTTC
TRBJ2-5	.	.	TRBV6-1	CASSAGRMVETQYF	TGTGCCAGCAGTGCTGGTAGAATGGTGGAGACCCAGTACTTC
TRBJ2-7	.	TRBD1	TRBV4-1	CASSHNAGTGIDEQYF	TGCGCCAGCAGCCATAATGCCGGGACAGGGATCGACGAGCAGTACTTC
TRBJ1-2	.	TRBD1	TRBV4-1	CASSQDRTGDLYGYTF	TGCGCCAGCAGCCAAGATCGAACAGGGGACCTCTATGGCTACACCTTC
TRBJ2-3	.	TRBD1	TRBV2	CASSEPRQGLTDTQYF	TGTGCCAGCAGTGAACCGAGACAGGGCCTCACAGATACGCAGTATTTT
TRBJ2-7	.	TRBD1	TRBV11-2	CASSLVVTGGSYEQYF	TGTGCCAGCAGCTTAGTTGTGACAGGGGGCTCCTACGAGCAGTACTTC
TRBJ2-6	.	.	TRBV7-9	CASSLGANVLTF	TGTGCCAGCAGCTTGGGGGCCAACGTCCTGACTTTC
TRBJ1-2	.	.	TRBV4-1	CASSQEVDSPNTF	TGCGCCAGCAGCCAAGAGGTGGACTCCCCTAACACCTTC
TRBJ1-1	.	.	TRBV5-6	CASSTGRATYTEAFF	TGTGCCAGCAGTACCGGGAGGGCAACCTACACTGAAGCTTTCTTT
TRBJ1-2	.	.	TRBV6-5	CASSYSGRTYGYTF	TGTGCCAGCAGTTACTCGGGTAGGACCTATGGCTACACCTTC
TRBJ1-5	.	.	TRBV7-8	CASSPSGPYSNQPQHF	TGTGCCAGCAGCCCCTCGGGCCCTTATAGCAATCAGCCCCAGCATTTT
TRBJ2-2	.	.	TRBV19	CASRWGGGVIGELFF	TGTGCCAGTAGGTGGGGCGGCGGCGTGATCGGGGAGCTGTTTTTT
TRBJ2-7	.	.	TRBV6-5	CASSPGSTYEQYF	TGTGCCAGCAGCCCAGGGTCGACCTACGAGCAGTACTTC
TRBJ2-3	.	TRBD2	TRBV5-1	CASSYPEAGVERYIDGTDTQYF	TGCGCCAGCAGCTACCCCGAGGCGGGAGTTGAAAGGTATATAGACGGGACAGATACGCAGTATTTT
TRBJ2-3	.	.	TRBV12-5	CASGGEETDTQYF	TGTGCTAGTGGTGGAGAGGAAACAGATACGCAGTATTTT
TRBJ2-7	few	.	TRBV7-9	CASSLGLGYEQYF	TGTGCCAGCAGCTTAGGGCTGGGGTACGAGCAGTACTTC
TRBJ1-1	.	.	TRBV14	CASSEDRRTEAFF	TGTGCCAGCAGCGAAGACAGGAGGACTGAAGCTTTCTTT
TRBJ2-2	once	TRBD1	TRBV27	CASRDDNLMGQLTGELFF	TGTGCCAGCAGAGACGACAACCTGATGGGACAGCTCACCGGGGAGCTGTTTTTT
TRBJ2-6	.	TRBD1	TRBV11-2	CASSSLGGTGSPNVLTF	TGTGCCAGCAGCTCTTTAGGCGGGACAGGGTCACCCAACGTCCTGACTTTC
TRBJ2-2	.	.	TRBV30	CAWSVGSISPGELFF	TGTGCCTGGAGTGTTGGTAGCATTTCACCCGGGGAGCTGTTTTTT
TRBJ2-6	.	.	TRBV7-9	CATTLRGRSGANVLTF	TGTGCCACCACCCTCAGGGGTAGATCTGGGGCCAACGTCCTGACTTTC
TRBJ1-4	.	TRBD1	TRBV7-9	CASSHPTGTGWNDEKLFF	TGTGCCAGCAGCCATCCAACCGGGACAGGGTGGAACGACGAAAAACTGTTTTTT
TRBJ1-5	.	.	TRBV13	CASSRTGGLGNQPQHF	TGTGCCAGCAGCCGAACCGGGGGGTTGGGCAATCAGCCCCAGCATTTT
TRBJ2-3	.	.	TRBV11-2	CASTLTDQRTDTQYF	TGTGCCAGCACCCTAACAGACCAACGCACAGATACGCAGTATTTT
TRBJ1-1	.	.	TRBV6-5	CASSLGGEAFF	TGTGCCAGCAGTTTAGGAGGAGAAGCTTTCTTT
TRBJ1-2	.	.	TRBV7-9	CASSVDGTDVKGDGYTF	TGTGCCAGCAGCGTGGACGGGACGGACGTGAAGGGGGATGGCTACACCTTC
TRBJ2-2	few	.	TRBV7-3	CASSPGAGELFF	TGTGCCAGCAGTCCGGGCGCCGGGGAGCTGTTTTTT
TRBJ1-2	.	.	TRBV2	CASSEAGGRRGYTF	TGTGCCAGCAGTGAAGCGGGAGGACGTAGGGGCTACACCTTC
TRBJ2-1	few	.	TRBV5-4	CASSPRGANEQFF	TGTGCCAGCAGCCCCCGGGGGGCAAATGAGCAGTTCTTC
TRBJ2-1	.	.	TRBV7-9	CASNLGGLSHEQFF	TGTGCCAGCAACTTGGGGGGCCTAAGTCATGAGCAGTTCTTC
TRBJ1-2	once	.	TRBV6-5	CASSPKSDRGHTF	TGTGCCAGCAGTCCTAAATCGGACAGAGGGCACACCTTC
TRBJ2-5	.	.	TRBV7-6	CASSSSWRGQTFQETQYF	TGTGCCAGCAGCTCCTCTTGGAGGGGCCAAACTTTCCAAGAGACCCAGTACTTC
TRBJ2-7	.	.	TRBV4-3	CASSQDLGNSYEQYF	TGCGCCAGCAGCCAAGATTTGGGGAACTCCTACGAGCAGTACTTC
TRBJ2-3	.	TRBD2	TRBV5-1	CASSLDPRGGTDTQYF	TGCGCCAGCAGCTTGGATCCACGCGGGGGAACAGATACGCAGTATTTT
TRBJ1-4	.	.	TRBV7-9	CASSYWDGRVEKLFF	TGTGCCAGCAGCTACTGGGACGGACGAGTTGAAAAACTGTTTTTT
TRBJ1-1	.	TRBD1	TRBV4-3	CASSRLDRGGTEAFF	TGCGCCAGCAGCCGGCTGGACAGGGGAGGGACTGAAGCTTTCTTT
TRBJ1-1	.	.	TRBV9	CASSVARGTEAFF	TGTGCCAGCAGCGTAGCGAGGGGCACTGAAGCTTTCTTT
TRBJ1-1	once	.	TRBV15	CATSRVVNTEAFF	TGTGCCACCAGCAGAGTCGTGAACACTGAAGCTTTCTTT
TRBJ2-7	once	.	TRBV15	CATSRDDSYYEQYF	TGTGCCACCAGCAGAGACGACAGCTATTACGAGCAGTACTTC